This T cell receptor (beta chain) was found in a study of blood T cell repertoires in COVID-19. Looking at the study overall: The United States, Italy and Spain supplied acute and convalescent COVID-19 samples.

Original processing methods: Amplification of reference gene primers provided the estimated nucleated cell counts. Clones were read by immunoSEQ multiplex PCR, and TCRdb kept only the in-frame ones, dropping some. V and J calls and clone size follow that table, whereas D and trimming were derived from the DNA. Altogether under 200,000 clones are present, about 89% being singletons, with the ten largest covering approximately 3.5%. Between the trimmed V and J ends, which lost 0 bases and 4 bases, there was a span of 21 bases. Germline CDR1 LGHNA, CDR2 YNFKEQ. The length of the CDR3 is 19 residues. Sequences were obtained from peripheral blood. V gene TRBV4-2 combines with J gene TRBJ2-2; weak D call: TRBD2 (6 bases). The clonotype originates from a man aged 70 or older with acute or convalescent COVID-19. CDR3 amino acids: CASSQDPTLFAGFTGELFF. The CDR3 nucleotides are TGTGCCAGCAGCCAAGACCCCACCCTTTTTGCGGGGTTCACCGGGGAGCTGTTTTTT.